Below are 21 T cell receptor beta chains sequenced from a single sample in a study of T cell responses to AZD1222 COVID-19 vaccine. Libraries were prepared by immunoSEQ multiplex PCR; TCRdb keeps only in-frame clonotypes and omits some of them. Of about 100,000 clones detected, around 86% appear once; the ten largest clones hold 3% to 4%. Sequenced material: peripheral blood, taken 28 days after the second dose of the MenACWY control vaccine. The receptor set was obtained from an adult who received the MenACWY meningococcal vaccine as a control.

This clone was recorded only once. This chain uses TRBV15 with TRBJ1-1, with TRBD1 identical over 10 bases. CDR1 and CDR2 from the germline V gene are LNHNV and YYDKDF (reference sequence). CDR3 length: 16 residues. Trimming cost V 1 base and J 4 bases; bases outside gene matches: 6. The CDR3 DNA is TGTGCCACCAGCAGAGGGGACAGGGGCATGCGCACTGAAGCTTTCTTT. Protein sequence: CATSRGDRGMRTEAFF.

The chain couples TRBV14 to TRBJ2-5; 8 nucleotides match TRBD2. The CDR3 is 16 residues long. V lost 0 bases, J lost 5 bases, and 8 bases stayed unmatched. Germline V gives CDR1 SGHDN, CDR2 FVKESK. The CDR3 is CASSQESGRIWETQYF. The CDR3 DNA is TGTGCCAGCAGCCAAGAAAGCGGGAGAATATGGGAGACCCAGTACTTC.

V is TRBV4-3 and J is TRBJ1-2; D remains unclear. Trimming left V 0 bases short and J 8 bases short, with 13 bases between. This CDR3 contains 14 residues. The germline V gene encodes CDR1 LGHNA and CDR2 YSLEER. This CDR3 reads CASSQDAGGRGYTF. In DNA form, the CDR3 reads TGCGCCAGCAGCCAAGATGCGGGAGGAAGGGGCTACACCTTC.

This sequence joins TRBV4-3 and TRBJ2-2; TRBD1 matches at 7 bases. The V gene end was trimmed by 0 bases and the J gene end by 7 bases; junction bases not matched to a gene: 5. This CDR3 is built from 15 residues. Per the germline V gene, CDR1 is LGHNA and CDR2 is YSLEER. In DNA, the CDR3 is TGCGCCAGCAGCCAAGAAGACAGGGCGTTCGGGGAGCTGTTTTTT. Translated, it gives CASSQEDRAFGELFF.

The genes are TRBV24-1 and TRBJ2-1; 7 bases map to TRBD2. The CDR3 runs 13 residues. The V gene's germline CDR1 is KGHDR and CDR2 SFDVKD. Unmatched junction bases numbered 6, after V lost 7 bases and J lost 7 bases. The CDR3 is CATRGGTGNEQFF. The CDR3 region has the DNA TGTGCCACCAGGGGAGGGACGGGGAATGAGCAGTTCTTC.

This chain connects TRBV6-6 to TRBJ1-2, with D possibly being TRBD1 (5 bases). CDR1 is MNHNY, CDR2 SVGAGI, per germline (reference sequence). Deletions cut 10 bases from V and 6 bases from J, with 12 bases between. This CDR3 is built from 11 residues. This CDR3 reads CATYEGHGYTF. In nucleotides, the CDR3 is TGTGCCACATACGAGGGGCATGGCTACACCTTC.

This clone has just a few counts. The chain joins TRBV4-2 to TRBJ2-2, with 11 bases matching TRBD2. J lost 0 bases, V lost 1 base, and 7 bases had no gene match. The CDR3 is 19 residues long. Germline CDR1 and CDR2: LGHNA and YNFKEQ. The CDR3 bases are TGTGCCAGCAGCCAAGGGCTAGCGGGGGGAACCACGAACACCGGGGAGCTGTTTTTT. As protein: CASSQGLAGGTTNTGELFF.

This rearrangement joins TRBV2 to TRBJ1-4; D not certain. The CDR3 runs 13 residues. V was pared by 4 bases and J by 4 bases, with 7 bases between. Looked up from germline, CDR1 is SNHLY and CDR2 is FYNNEI. The CDR3 DNA sequence: TGTGCCAGCAGTGGCGAGATTAATGAAAAACTGTTTTTT. Translation gives CASSGEINEKLFF.

The chain employs TRBV24-1 and TRBJ2-5; 7 nucleotides align to TRBD1. The CDR3 length is 15 residues. Germline CDR1 reads KGHDR; CDR2 reads SFDVKD. V shed 4 bases and J 1 base; nucleotides not matched to a gene: 5. The CDR3 sequence: CATSDPGQSQETQYF. Written as DNA, the CDR3 is TGTGCCACCAGTGACCCGGGACAGAGCCAAGAGACCCAGTACTTC.

The chain employs TRBV29-1 and TRBJ1-1; D is undetermined. The ends were cut back, 0 bases at V and 1 base at J, with 6 bases in the middle. Per the germline V gene, CDR1 is SQVTM and CDR2 is ANQGSEA. This CDR3 has 13 residues. The CDR3 nucleotides are TGCAGCGTTGAAGAATTCACGAACACTGAAGCTTTCTTT. Translation gives CSVEEFTNTEAFF.

The chain employs TRBV6-1 and TRBJ1-4; D remains unclear. This CDR3 is 14 amino acids long. CDR1 MNHNS and CDR2 SASEGT come from the germline V gene. Trimming left V 0 bases short and J 0 bases short, with 2 bases between. CDR3 DNA: TGTGCCAGCAGTGAAGCTCCAACTAATGAAAAACTGTTTTTT. Amino acid sequence: CASSEAPTNEKLFF.

The chain carries TRBV9 and TRBJ1-6; no firm D call. There are 18 residues in the CDR3. CDR1 SGDLS and CDR2 YYNGEE come from the germline V gene. V was pared by 0 bases and J by 8 bases, with 21 bases between. The DNA of the CDR3 is TGTGCCAGCAGCGTAGAACCTAAGAGTAGCCCGGAAGATTCACCCCTCCACTTT. Translating it yields CASSVEPKSSPEDSPLHF. The whole variable domain, filled in from reference TRBV9 and TRBJ1-6, reads DSGVTQTPKHLITATGQRVTLRCSPRSGDLSVYWYQQSLDQGLQFLIQYYNGEERAKGNILERFSAQQFPDLHSELNLSSLELGDSALYFCASSVEPKSSPEDSPLHFGNGTRLTVT.

The chain carries TRBV7-3 and TRBJ2-3, with 8 bases that match TRBD2. The CDR3 consists of 16 residues. Trimming removed 5 bases from V and 2 bases from J; junction bases left unmatched: 9. Germline V gene sequence: CDR1 SGHTA, CDR2 FQGTGA. CDR3 sequence: CASSRTAGGNTDTQYF. For the CDR3, the DNA is TGTGCCAGCAGCCGAACCGCGGGGGGTAACACAGATACGCAGTATTTT.

V and J are TRBV2 and TRBJ2-7; 8 bases fit TRBD1. V gave up 4 bases and J gave up 6 bases; unmatched junction bases: 5. This CDR3 has 13 amino acids. The germline CDR1 and CDR2 sequences are SNHLY and FYNNEI. CDR3 loop: CASSADREGEQYF. As DNA, the CDR3 is TGTGCCAGCAGTGCGGACAGGGAAGGCGAGCAGTACTTC. The variable domain in full, completed from reference TRBV2 and TRBJ2-7, reads EPEVTQTPSHQVTQMGQEVILRCVPISNHLYFYWYRQILGQKVEFLVSFYNNEISEKSEIFDDQFSVERPDGSNFTLKIRSTKLEDSAMYFCASSADREGEQYFGPGTRLTVT.

The V call is TRBV3-1 (or the pseudogene TRBV3-2), the J call TRBJ1-2, with no clear D. Germline CDR1 reads LGHDT; CDR2 reads YNNKEL (reference sequence). This CDR3 has 12 residues. The V and J ends lost 3 bases and 4 bases respectively, with 6 bases between them. The CDR3 region is CASSQARYGYTF. CDR3 nucleotides: TGTGCCAGCAGCCAGGCCCGCTATGGCTACACCTTC.

The CDR3 DNA is TGTGCCAGTAGCAATTTCGACTCTGGGGCCAACGTCCTGACTTTC. This translates into CASSNFDSGANVLTF. The V call is TRBV19, the J call TRBJ2-6; no reliable D call. V was clipped by 6 bases and J by 0 bases, with 9 bases between them. Germline loops: CDR1 LNHDA, CDR2 SQIVND (reference sequence). This CDR3 has 15 amino acids.

The chain links TRBV7-2 to TRBJ2-5; perhaps D is TRBD1 or TRBD2 (5 bases each). CDR1 is SGHTA and CDR2 is FQGNSA in the germline V gene. CDR3 length: 14 amino acids. Trimming took 3 bases from V and 1 from J, leaving 9 bases between them. The CDR3 DNA reads TGTGCCAGCAGCTTGGCGAGGGGCCAAGAGACCCAGTACTTC. It yields the protein CASSLARGQETQYF.

The chain is built from TRBV7-2 and TRBJ2-2; 10 nucleotides align to TRBD2. The length of the CDR3 is 16 residues. The germline gives CDR1 SGHTA, CDR2 FQGNSA. The J segment lost 2 bases and the V segment lost 4 bases, leaving 4 bases of the junction unmatched. The CDR3 DNA is TGTGCCAGCAGCTCGTGGACTAGCGGTAACACCGGGGAGCTGTTTTTT. Translation: CASSSWTSGNTGELFF.

The chain recombines TRBV28 with TRBJ1-4; 9 bases map to TRBD1. V lost 5 bases and J lost 9; bases outside the gene matches: 7. Germline CDR1 reads MDHEN; CDR2 reads SYDVKM. This CDR3 has 14 residues. DNA for the CDR3: TGTGCCAGCAGTACCGGGACAGGGCTCAAAAAACTGTTTTTT. This gives the protein CASSTGTGLKKLFF.

The chain uses TRBV24-1 and TRBJ1-2, with D possibly being TRBD1 (5 bases). V lost 3 bases to trimming and J lost 4 bases, with 11 bases between them. Germline loops: CDR1 KGHDR, CDR2 SFDVKD. This CDR3 has 14 amino acids. The CDR3 sequence: CATSDQRDGYGYTF. Here the CDR3 DNA reads TGTGCCACCAGTGATCAGAGGGACGGCTATGGCTACACCTTC.

The chain carries TRBV4-3 and TRBJ2-7, with 11 bases fitting TRBD2. J was trimmed by 4 bases and V by 1 base; bases with no gene match: 6. This CDR3 has 16 amino acids. Germline V gene sequence: CDR1 LGHNA, CDR2 YSLEER. DNA of the CDR3: TGCGCCAGCAGCCAAGGTATAGCGGGGGGGCATTACGAGCAGTACTTC. Translating gives CASSQGIAGGHYEQYF.